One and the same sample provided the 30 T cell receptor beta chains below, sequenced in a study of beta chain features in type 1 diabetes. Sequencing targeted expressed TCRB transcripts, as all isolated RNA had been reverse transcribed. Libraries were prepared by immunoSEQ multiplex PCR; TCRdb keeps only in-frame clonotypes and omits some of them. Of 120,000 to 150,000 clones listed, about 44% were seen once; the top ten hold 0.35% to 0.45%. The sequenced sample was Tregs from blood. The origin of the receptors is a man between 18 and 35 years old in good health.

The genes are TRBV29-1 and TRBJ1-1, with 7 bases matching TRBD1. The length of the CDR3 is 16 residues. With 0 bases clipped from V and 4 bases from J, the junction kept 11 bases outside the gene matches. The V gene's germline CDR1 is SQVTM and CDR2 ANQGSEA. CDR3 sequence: CSVEDLPGQWTTEAFF. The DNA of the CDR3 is TGCAGCGTTGAAGATCTTCCGGGACAGTGGACCACTGAAGCTTTCTTT.

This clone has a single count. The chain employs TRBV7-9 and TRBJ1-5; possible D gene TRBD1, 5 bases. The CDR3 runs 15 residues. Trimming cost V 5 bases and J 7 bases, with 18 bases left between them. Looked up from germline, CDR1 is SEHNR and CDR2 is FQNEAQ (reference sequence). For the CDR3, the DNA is TGTGCCAGCAGCCTAGGGGCCAGGGCCAGACAGCCCCAGCATTTT. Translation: CASSLGARARQPQHF. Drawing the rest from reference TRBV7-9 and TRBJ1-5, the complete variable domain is DTGVSQNPRHKITKRGQNVTFRCDPISEHNRLYWYRQTLGQGPEFLTYFQNEAQLEKSRLLSDRFSAERPKGSFSTLEIQRTEQGDSAMYLCASSLGARARQPQHFGDGTRLSIL.

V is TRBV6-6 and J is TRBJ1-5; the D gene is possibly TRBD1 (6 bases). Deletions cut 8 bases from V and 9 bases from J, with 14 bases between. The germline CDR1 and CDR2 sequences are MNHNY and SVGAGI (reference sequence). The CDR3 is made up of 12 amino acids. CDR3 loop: CASGGLFLPQHF. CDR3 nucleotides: TGTGCCAGCGGGGGCCTCTTTCTGCCCCAGCATTTT.

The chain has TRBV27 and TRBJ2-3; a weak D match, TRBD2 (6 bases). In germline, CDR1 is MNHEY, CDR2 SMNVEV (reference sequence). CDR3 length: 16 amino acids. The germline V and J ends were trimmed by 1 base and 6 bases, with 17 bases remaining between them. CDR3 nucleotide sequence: TGTGCCAGCAGTTTATTCGGCCGGACTATAGTTGATACGCAGTATTTT. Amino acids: CASSLFGRTIVDTQYF.

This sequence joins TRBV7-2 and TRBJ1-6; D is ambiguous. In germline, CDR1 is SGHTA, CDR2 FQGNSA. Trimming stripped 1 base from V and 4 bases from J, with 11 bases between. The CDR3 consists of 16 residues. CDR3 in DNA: TGTGCCAGCAGCTTAGATCGGTCAGCGTATAATTCACCCCTCCACTTT. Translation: CASSLDRSAYNSPLHF.

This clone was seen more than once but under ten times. The CDR3 reads CASSSTGSNQPQHF. CDR3 nucleotides: TGTGCCAGCAGTTCCACAGGGAGCAATCAGCCCCAGCATTTT. J is TRBJ1-5 and V is TRBV28; D is possibly TRBD1 (6 bases). The CDR3 has 14 residues. Trimming removed 4 bases from V and 1 base from J, with 8 bases in between. Germline CDR1 and CDR2: MDHEN and SYDVKM.

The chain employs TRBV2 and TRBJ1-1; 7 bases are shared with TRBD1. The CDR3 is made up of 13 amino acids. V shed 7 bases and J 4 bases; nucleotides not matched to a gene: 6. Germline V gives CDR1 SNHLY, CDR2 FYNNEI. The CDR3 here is CASNRQGITEAFF. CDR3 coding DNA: TGTGCCAGCAATCGACAGGGAATCACTGAAGCTTTCTTT.

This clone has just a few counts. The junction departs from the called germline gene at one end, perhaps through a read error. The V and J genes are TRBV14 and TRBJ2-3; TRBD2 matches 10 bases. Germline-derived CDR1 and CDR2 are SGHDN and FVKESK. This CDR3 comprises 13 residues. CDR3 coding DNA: TGTGCCAGCAGCCAAGGGTTTGTTAGCGGGAGGAATTTT. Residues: CASSQGFVSGRNF.

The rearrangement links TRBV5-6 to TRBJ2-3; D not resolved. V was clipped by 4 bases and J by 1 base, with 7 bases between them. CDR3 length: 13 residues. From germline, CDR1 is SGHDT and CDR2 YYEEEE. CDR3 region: CASSRQGTDTQYF. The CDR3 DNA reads TGTGCCAGCAGCCGGCAGGGCACAGATACGCAGTATTTT.

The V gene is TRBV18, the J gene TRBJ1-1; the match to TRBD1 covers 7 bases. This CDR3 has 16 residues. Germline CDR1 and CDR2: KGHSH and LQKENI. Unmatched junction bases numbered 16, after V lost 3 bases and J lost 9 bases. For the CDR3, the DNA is TGTGCCAGCTCACCCCCGATAGGGACAGACCCGCGGAAAGCTTTCTTT. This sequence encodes CASSPPIGTDPRKAFF.

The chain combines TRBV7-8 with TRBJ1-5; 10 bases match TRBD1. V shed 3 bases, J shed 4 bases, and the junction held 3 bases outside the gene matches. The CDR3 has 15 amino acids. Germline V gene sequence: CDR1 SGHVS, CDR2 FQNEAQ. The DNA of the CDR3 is TGTGCCAGCAGCTTCCCGGGACAGGGGAATCAGCCCCAGCATTTT. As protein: CASSFPGQGNQPQHF.

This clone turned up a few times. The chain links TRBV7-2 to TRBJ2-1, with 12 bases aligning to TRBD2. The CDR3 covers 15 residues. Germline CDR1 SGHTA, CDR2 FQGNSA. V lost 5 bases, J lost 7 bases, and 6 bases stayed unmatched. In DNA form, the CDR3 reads TGTGCCAGCAGCCGACTAGCGGGAGATTGGAATGAGCAGTTCTTC. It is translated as CASSRLAGDWNEQFF.

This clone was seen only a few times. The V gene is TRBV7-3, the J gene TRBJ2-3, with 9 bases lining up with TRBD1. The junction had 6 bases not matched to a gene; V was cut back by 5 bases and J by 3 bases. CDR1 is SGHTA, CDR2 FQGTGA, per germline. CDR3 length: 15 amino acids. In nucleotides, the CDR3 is TGTGCCAGCAGCGTCCGGGACAGGGATACAGATACGCAGTATTTT. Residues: CASSVRDRDTDTQYF.

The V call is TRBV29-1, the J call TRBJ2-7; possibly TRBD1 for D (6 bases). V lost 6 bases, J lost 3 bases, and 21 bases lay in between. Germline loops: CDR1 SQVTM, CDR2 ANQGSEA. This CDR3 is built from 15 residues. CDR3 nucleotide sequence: TGCAGCGTCCTCGGGACACCTTGGGGGAACTACGAGCAGTACTTC. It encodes CSVLGTPWGNYEQYF.

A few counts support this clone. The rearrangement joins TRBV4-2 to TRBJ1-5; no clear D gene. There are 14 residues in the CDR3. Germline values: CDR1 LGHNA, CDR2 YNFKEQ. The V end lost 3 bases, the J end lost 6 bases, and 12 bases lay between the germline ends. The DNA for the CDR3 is TGTGCCAGCAGCCATTTCCCCGGGTCTCAGCCCCAGCATTTT. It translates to CASSHFPGSQPQHF.

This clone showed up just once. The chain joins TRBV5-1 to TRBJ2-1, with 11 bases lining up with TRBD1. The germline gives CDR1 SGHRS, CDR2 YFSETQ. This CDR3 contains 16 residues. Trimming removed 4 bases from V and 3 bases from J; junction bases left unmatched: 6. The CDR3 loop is CASSPRTGGVYNEQFF. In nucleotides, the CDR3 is TGCGCCAGCAGCCCGCGGACAGGGGGCGTCTACAATGAGCAGTTCTTC.

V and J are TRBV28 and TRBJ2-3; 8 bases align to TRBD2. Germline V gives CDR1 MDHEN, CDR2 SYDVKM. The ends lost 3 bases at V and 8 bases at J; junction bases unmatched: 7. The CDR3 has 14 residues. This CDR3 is CASSFSGRAPTQYF. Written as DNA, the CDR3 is TGTGCCAGCAGTTTCTCCGGGAGGGCCCCTACGCAGTATTTT.

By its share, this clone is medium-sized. The CDR3 DNA reads as TGTGCCAGCAGTTCGGACAGGGGGGGAAACACCATATATTTT. As protein: CASSSDRGGNTIYF. This rearrangement joins TRBV7-9 to TRBJ1-3; TRBD1 matches at 10 bases. The ends lost 6 bases at V and 4 bases at J; junction bases unmatched: 3. CDR3 length: 14 residues. Germline values: CDR1 SEHNR, CDR2 FQNEAQ (reference sequence).

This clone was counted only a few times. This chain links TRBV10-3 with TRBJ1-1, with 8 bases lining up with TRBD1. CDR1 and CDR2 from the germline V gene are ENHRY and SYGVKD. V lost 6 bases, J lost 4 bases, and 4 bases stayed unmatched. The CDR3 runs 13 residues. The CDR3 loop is CAISEQGGTEAFF. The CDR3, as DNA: TGTGCCATCAGCGAACAGGGGGGCACTGAAGCTTTCTTT.

The CDR3 DNA follows: TGTGCCAGCAGCTTAGTTGAGGGTAGCTACACCTTC. It translates to CASSLVEGSYTF. The V and J genes are TRBV7-9 and TRBJ1-2; D unclear. Germline CDR1 and CDR2: SEHNR and FQNEAQ (reference sequence). The CDR3 spans 12 residues. Trimming removed 1 base at V and 9 bases at J, with 9 bases between.

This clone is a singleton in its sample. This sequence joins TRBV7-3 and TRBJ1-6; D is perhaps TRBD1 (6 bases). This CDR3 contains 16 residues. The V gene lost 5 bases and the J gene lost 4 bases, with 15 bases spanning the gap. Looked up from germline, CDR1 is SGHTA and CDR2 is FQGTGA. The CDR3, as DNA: TGTGCCAGCAGCCGTGGGGGCCCCGGTTATAATTCACCCCTCCACTTT. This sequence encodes CASSRGGPGYNSPLHF. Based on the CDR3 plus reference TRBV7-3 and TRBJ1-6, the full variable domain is GAGVSQTPSNKVTEKGKYVELRCDPISGHTALYWYRQSLGQGPEFLIYFQGTGAADDSGLPNDRFFAVRPEGSVSTLKIQRTERGDSAVYLCASSRGGPGYNSPLHFGNGTRLTVT.

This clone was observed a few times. The DNA of the CDR3 is TGCGCCAGCAGCTCGACATCCCGCAGACAGTACTTC. Translating it yields CASSSTSRRQYF. The rearrangement links TRBV5-1 to TRBJ2-7; no reliable D call. Germline V gives CDR1 SGHRS, CDR2 YFSETQ. Between the trimmed V and J ends, which lost 3 bases and 10 bases, there was a span of 14 bases. The CDR3 consists of 12 residues.

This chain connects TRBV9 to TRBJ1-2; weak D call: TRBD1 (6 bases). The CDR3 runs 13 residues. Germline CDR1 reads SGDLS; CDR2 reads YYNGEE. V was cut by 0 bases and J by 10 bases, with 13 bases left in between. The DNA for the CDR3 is TGTGCCAGCAGCGTAGGGCAGGGGTACGACTACACCTTC. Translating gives CASSVGQGYDYTF.

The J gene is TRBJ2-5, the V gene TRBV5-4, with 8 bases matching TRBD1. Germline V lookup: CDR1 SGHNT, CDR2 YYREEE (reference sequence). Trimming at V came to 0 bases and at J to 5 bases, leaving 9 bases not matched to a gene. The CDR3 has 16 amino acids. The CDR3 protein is CASSLAGTGRQETQYF. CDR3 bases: TGTGCCAGCAGCTTGGCCGGGACAGGACGCCAGGAGACCCAGTACTTC.

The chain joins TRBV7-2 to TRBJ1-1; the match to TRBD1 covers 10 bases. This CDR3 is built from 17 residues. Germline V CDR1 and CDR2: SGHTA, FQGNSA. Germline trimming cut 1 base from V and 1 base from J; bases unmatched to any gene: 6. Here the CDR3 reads CASSLGSRQGANTEAFF. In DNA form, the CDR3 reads TGTGCCAGCAGCTTAGGGAGCCGACAGGGGGCGAACACTGAAGCTTTCTTT.

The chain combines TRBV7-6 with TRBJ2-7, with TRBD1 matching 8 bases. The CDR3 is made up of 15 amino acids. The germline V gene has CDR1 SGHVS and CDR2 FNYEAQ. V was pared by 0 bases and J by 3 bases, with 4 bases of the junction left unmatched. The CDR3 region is CASSLAVGQGYEQYF. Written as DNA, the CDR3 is TGTGCCAGCAGCTTAGCGGTAGGACAGGGCTACGAGCAGTACTTC.

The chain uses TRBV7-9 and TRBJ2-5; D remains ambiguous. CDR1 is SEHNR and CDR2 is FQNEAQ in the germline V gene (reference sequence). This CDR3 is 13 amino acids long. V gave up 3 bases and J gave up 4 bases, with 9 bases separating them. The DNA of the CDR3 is TGTGCCAGCAGCTTCGCCCCACTAGAGACCCAGTACTTC. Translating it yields CASSFAPLETQYF.

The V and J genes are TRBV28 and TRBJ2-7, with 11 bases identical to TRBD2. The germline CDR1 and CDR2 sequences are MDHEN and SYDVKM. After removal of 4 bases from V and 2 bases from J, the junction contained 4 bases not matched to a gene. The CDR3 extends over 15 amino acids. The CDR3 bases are TGTGCCAGCAGTTCGCTAGCGGGAGGCCCCTACGAGCAGTACTTC. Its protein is CASSSLAGGPYEQYF.

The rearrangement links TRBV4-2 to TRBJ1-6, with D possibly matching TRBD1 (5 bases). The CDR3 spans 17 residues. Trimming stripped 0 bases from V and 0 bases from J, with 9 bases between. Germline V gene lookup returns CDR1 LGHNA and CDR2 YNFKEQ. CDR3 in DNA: TGTGCCAGCAGCCAAGAGGGGCAGAGCTCCTATAATTCACCCCTCCACTTT. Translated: CASSQEGQSSYNSPLHF.

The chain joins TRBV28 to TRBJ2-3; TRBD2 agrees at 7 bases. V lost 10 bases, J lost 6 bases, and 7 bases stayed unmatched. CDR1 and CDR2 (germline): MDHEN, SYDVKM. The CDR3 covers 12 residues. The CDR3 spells CAIGGRGDTQYF. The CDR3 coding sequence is TGTGCCATCGGTGGGAGGGGTGATACGCAGTATTTT.